This T cell receptor (beta chain) was documented in a study of immune evolution from preneoplasia to lung adenocarcinoma. Study-level information: HLA loss of heterozygosity: about 7% AIS, over 12% MIA, roughly 35% ADC, none AAH.

Here immunoSEQ multiplex PCR was the method, and the copy in TCRdb shows in-frame clones only, minus some. This repertoire shows roughly 4,000 clones, 82% found once; its top ten account for over 5.5%. Study results and caveats: Later-stage lesions appeared to have more T cells, more diversity, less clonality.

In germline, CDR1 is MNHNS, CDR2 SASEGT. CDR3 length: 14 residues. V was trimmed by 4 bases and J by 4 bases, leaving 13 bases between them. About this clone: Its target is unknown.

The genes are TRBV6-1 and TRBJ2-5, with a weak D call TRBD2 (6 bases). The sample was FFPE invasive lung adenocarcinoma tissue. This TCR was sampled from a person between 65 and 79 years old with invasive lung adenocarcinoma. This CDR3 is CASSGGTPAETQYF. DNA for the CDR3: TGTGCCAGCAGTGGGGGGACTCCGGCAGAGACCCAGTACTTC.